These T cell receptor beta chains were read from a single sample in a study of blood T cell repertoires in COVID-19. Method: immunoSEQ multiplex PCR; TCRdb's copy keeps in-frame clones and lacks some. The sample has roughly 180,000 clones, about 82% seen once. Specimen: PBMCs or T cells enriched from blood (not recorded which). These receptors all come from a woman in her thirties who had recovered from COVID-19. Each CDR3 is given with its conserved first and last residue. Each record gives: CDR3 DNA, CDR3 protein, V gene, CDR3 length, D gene, J gene, clone size. D genes are given only for firm matches. A row's size may be missing; if present it is once, few, many or a size class.

cdr3_nt: TGTGCCAGCAGCCGCGACGGTCAGGTTGGGCCCCAGCATTTT; cdr3_aa: CASSRDGQVGPQHF; v_call: TRBV7-8; cdr3_length: 14; d_call: -; j_call: TRBJ1-5; clone_size: -
cdr3_nt: TGTGCCAGCAGCTGGGGAGTACCGGGCTCGGGGGGAGAGACCCAGTACTTC; cdr3_aa: CASSWGVPGSGGETQYF; v_call: TRBV5-6; cdr3_length: 17; d_call: TRBD2; j_call: TRBJ2-5; clone_size: -
cdr3_nt: TGTGCCAGCAGTCCCCCCGAGGTGTACGAGCAGTACTTC; cdr3_aa: CASSPPEVYEQYF; v_call: TRBV6-2/TRBV6-3; cdr3_length: 13; d_call: -; j_call: TRBJ2-7; clone_size: -
cdr3_nt: TGTGCCAGTACCCATCGAGGGGACACCTACGAGCAGTACTTC; cdr3_aa: CASTHRGDTYEQYF; v_call: TRBV19; cdr3_length: 14; d_call: -; j_call: TRBJ2-7; clone_size: -
cdr3_nt: TGTGCCAGCAGCCGGGACATATATAGCAATCAGCCCCAGCATTTT; cdr3_aa: CASSRDIYSNQPQHF; v_call: TRBV6-5; cdr3_length: 15; d_call: -; j_call: TRBJ1-5; clone_size: -
cdr3_nt: TGCGCCAGCATCCGAACTAGCGGGAGGGCTGGTGACAATGAGCAGTTCTTC; cdr3_aa: CASIRTSGRAGDNEQFF; v_call: TRBV5-1; cdr3_length: 17; d_call: TRBD2; j_call: TRBJ2-1; clone_size: -
cdr3_nt: TGTGCCAGCAGTTTCGGGGGTTATGGCTACACCTTC; cdr3_aa: CASSFGGYGYTF; v_call: TRBV12-3/TRBV12-4; cdr3_length: 12; d_call: -; j_call: TRBJ1-2; clone_size: -
cdr3_nt: TGTGCCAGCAGTAATTACAGGGTCATGAACACTGAAGCTTTCTTT; cdr3_aa: CASSNYRVMNTEAFF; v_call: TRBV27; cdr3_length: 15; d_call: -; j_call: TRBJ1-1; clone_size: -
cdr3_nt: TGTGCCAGCAGCAAAGTTAGCGACGGGACTAGCGGTAGAAATGAGCAGTTCTTC; cdr3_aa: CASSKVSDGTSGRNEQFF; v_call: TRBV21-1; cdr3_length: 18; d_call: -; j_call: TRBJ2-1; clone_size: -
cdr3_nt: TGTGCCAGCAGCCCGGCTTGGGACAGGGGTTTTATTACGCAGTATTTT; cdr3_aa: CASSPAWDRGFITQYF; v_call: TRBV7-3; cdr3_length: 16; d_call: TRBD1; j_call: TRBJ2-3; clone_size: -
cdr3_nt: TGTGCCAGCAGAGAAGGACAGGGGTACAATGAGCAGTTCTTC; cdr3_aa: CASREGQGYNEQFF; v_call: TRBV2; cdr3_length: 14; d_call: TRBD1; j_call: TRBJ2-1; clone_size: -
cdr3_nt: TGTGCCAGTAGGCCGGGACAGGGTAAGCAGCCCCAGCATTTT; cdr3_aa: CASRPGQGKQPQHF; v_call: TRBV19; cdr3_length: 14; d_call: TRBD1; j_call: TRBJ1-5; clone_size: -
cdr3_nt: TGTGCCAGCAGCGGACCAGGGGTAGAGGTGTCTGGAAACACCATATATTTT; cdr3_aa: CASSGPGVEVSGNTIYF; v_call: TRBV9; cdr3_length: 17; d_call: -; j_call: TRBJ1-3; clone_size: few
cdr3_nt: TGTGCCAGTAGTCCGAATTACGGCATCCGGGCCGGGGAGCTGTTTTTT; cdr3_aa: CASSPNYGIRAGELFF; v_call: TRBV19; cdr3_length: 16; d_call: -; j_call: TRBJ2-2; clone_size: -
cdr3_nt: TGTGCCAGCAGCCTGATATCGGGGATTAATTCACCCCTCCACTTT; cdr3_aa: CASSLISGINSPLHF; v_call: TRBV7-6; cdr3_length: 15; d_call: -; j_call: TRBJ1-6; clone_size: few
cdr3_nt: TGTGCCAGCAGTTCCTTGGGACAGGCGAACACCGGGGAGCTGTTTTTT; cdr3_aa: CASSSLGQANTGELFF; v_call: TRBV28; cdr3_length: 16; d_call: TRBD1; j_call: TRBJ2-2; clone_size: -